The 22 T cell receptor beta chains below all came from one sample that was sequenced in a study of vaccination effects on CD4 cells after COVID-19. What these receptors recognize is not known. Antigen-specific CD4+ T cells were expanded (with viral peptide pools) by the ViraFEST assay ahead of sequencing. Subsequent to a culture period of nine to ten days, CD4+ T cells were isolated. Two doses of either BNT162b2 or mRNA-1273 were given to each participant. Measured with immunoSEQ multiplex PCR; TCRdb has only the in-frame clones, and not every one. The sample includes 20,000 to 25,000 clones, 73% of them seen just once. Here the sequenced sample was CD4+ T cells from PBMCs cultured with SARS-CoV-2 spike peptides, taken after COVID-19 vaccination. The receptors were sampled from a human donor who received a COVID-19 vaccine.

Written as DNA, the CDR3 is TGTGCCAGCAGTGCCACCGATAGCTCTGGAAACACCATATATTTT. Its translation is CASSATDSSGNTIYF. The V call is TRBV25-1, the J call TRBJ1-3; D unresolved. Trimming removed 4 bases at V and 0 bases at J, with 10 bases between. The CDR3 has 15 residues. Germline CDR1 reads MGHDK; CDR2 reads SYGVNS.

The V gene is TRBV23-1, the J gene TRBJ2-3; the D is unclear. TRBV23-1 is annotated as an ORF whose role is uncertain. V lost 4 bases and J lost 6, with 14 bases in between. The CDR3 length is 14 residues. CDR3 coding DNA: TGCGCCAGCAGTCGCCCCGGGTTGGTGGATACGCAGTATTTT. Translated, it gives CASSRPGLVDTQYF.

The CDR3 sequence is CASSLTGTGGYEQFF. The DNA for the CDR3 is TGTGCCAGCAGCCTCACCGGGACAGGGGGATATGAGCAGTTCTTC. The V and J genes are TRBV11-3 and TRBJ2-1, with 11 positions matching TRBD1. Germline V gene lookup returns CDR1 SGHNT and CDR2 YENEEA. The CDR3 sequence is 15 residues long. Trimming cost V 5 bases and J 8 bases; bases outside gene matches: 8.

The chain recombines TRBV2 with TRBJ2-7; maybe TRBD2 (5 bases). This CDR3 is built from 12 residues. Germline V CDR1 and CDR2: SNHLY, FYNNEI. The germline V and J ends were trimmed by 0 bases and 6 bases, with 6 bases remaining between them. CDR3 bases: TGTGCCAGCAGTGAAGCACGGGGCGAGCAGTACTTC. This gives the protein CASSEARGEQYF.

The genes are TRBV6-5 and TRBJ1-6; a possible D gene is TRBD1 (5 bases). There are 16 residues in the CDR3. V was clipped by 4 bases and J by 10 bases, with 20 bases between them. Germline-derived CDR1 and CDR2 are MNHEY and SVGAGI. This CDR3 reads CASSSVGGGAGSPLHF. The CDR3 nucleotides are TGTGCCAGCAGTTCCGTCGGGGGAGGGGCTGGCTCACCCCTCCACTTT.

The CDR3 spells CAISGIQGYGYTF. Here the CDR3 DNA reads TGTGCCATCAGCGGTATCCAGGGGTATGGCTACACCTTC. The V gene is TRBV28, the J gene TRBJ1-2, with D perhaps TRBD1 (6 bases). With 10 bases removed from V and 5 bases from J, the gap between germline ends came to 17 bases. The CDR3 covers 13 residues. CDR1 is MDHEN, CDR2 SYDVKM, per germline.

The genes are TRBV2 and TRBJ2-7, with TRBD1 identical over 7 bases. The V gene's germline CDR1 is SNHLY and CDR2 FYNNEI. V was pared by 3 bases and J by 1 base, with 3 bases of the junction left unmatched. The CDR3 runs to 14 residues. The CDR3 loop reads CASSDDRASYEQYF. The CDR3 coding sequence is TGTGCCAGCAGTGACGACAGGGCGTCCTACGAGCAGTACTTC. The full variable domain, with the rest looked up from reference TRBV2 and TRBJ2-7, is EPEVTQTPSHQVTQMGQEVILRCVPISNHLYFYWYRQILGQKVEFLVSFYNNEISEKSEIFDDQFSVERPDGSNFTLKIRSTKLEDSAMYFCASSDDRASYEQYFGPGTRLTVT.

The chain couples TRBV5-6 to TRBJ2-5; no reliable D call. Germline lookup yields CDR1 SGHDT and CDR2 YYEEEE. V was cut by 0 bases and J by 4 bases, with 19 bases left in between. CDR3 length: 17 amino acids. As DNA, the CDR3 is TGTGCCAGCAGCTTGGTCCGCCTTCGTTCGGTTGGAGAGACCCAGTACTTC. Its translation is CASSLVRLRSVGETQYF.

This clone was observed a few times. V and J are TRBV6-1 and TRBJ1-6; D gene uncertain. CDR1 and CDR2 (germline): MNHNS, SASEGT. The CDR3 is 14 amino acids. V lost 2 bases to trimming and J lost 7 bases, with 9 bases between them. The CDR3 sequence is CASSELGQNSPLHF. The CDR3 DNA follows: TGTGCCAGCAGTGAATTAGGTCAGAATTCACCCCTCCACTTT.

This chain links TRBV11-2 with TRBJ1-2; D is possibly TRBD1 (6 bases). Germline V gene lookup returns CDR1 SGHAT and CDR2 FQNNGV. The germline V and J ends were trimmed by 5 bases and 8 bases, with 18 bases remaining between them. This CDR3 contains 14 residues. In DNA form, the CDR3 reads TGTGCCAGCAGCCAAAGCGGGGGGGGCGGCGGCTACACCTTC. Translation: CASSQSGGGGGYTF.

The CDR3 DNA sequence: TGCGCCAGCAGCCAAGATGTTAGCGGGGGGGCCCGGGAGCAGTACTTC. It translates to CASSQDVSGGAREQYF. The genes are TRBV4-1 and TRBJ2-7; 11 bases agree with TRBD2. Germline V gives CDR1 MGHRA, CDR2 YSYEKL. V lost 0 bases, J lost 7 bases, and 8 bases stayed unmatched. The CDR3 contains 16 residues.

The chain employs TRBV12-3 or TRBV12-4 and TRBJ1-1; D is unresolved. The germline V and J ends were trimmed by 3 bases and 3 bases, with 5 bases remaining between them. The CDR3 has 12 amino acids. CDR3 sequence (DNA): TGTGCCAGCAGTTTGATGCACACTGAAGCTTTCTTT. Protein sequence: CASSLMHTEAFF.

The chain combines TRBV11-2 with TRBJ2-2, with TRBD2 matching over 8 bases. CDR1 is SGHAT and CDR2 is FQNNGV in the germline V gene. V was pared by 1 base and J by 9 bases, with 10 bases of the junction left unmatched. The CDR3 extends over 16 amino acids. CDR3 sequence (DNA): TGTGCCAGCAGCTTAGTCGGGGGGGCCGTAACAAGGGAGCTGTTTTTT. It specifies CASSLVGGAVTRELFF.

CDR3 nucleotide sequence: TGTGCCAGCAGCTGGGAACAGGGATACGAGCAGTACTTC. Protein sequence: CASSWEQGYEQYF. The genes are TRBV11-2 and TRBJ2-7; D is perhaps TRBD1 (6 bases). V was trimmed by 4 bases and J by 4 bases, leaving 11 bases between them. The length of the CDR3 is 13 residues. Germline V gene data show CDR1 as SGHAT and CDR2 as FQNNGV.

By share, this clone ranks as medium-sized. The chain has TRBV19 and TRBJ2-7, with D uncertain. The ends were cut back, 5 bases at V and 1 base at J, with 15 bases in the middle. Per the germline V gene, CDR1 is LNHDA and CDR2 is SQIVND (reference sequence). This CDR3 contains 15 residues. The CDR3 coding sequence is TGTGCCAGTAGTTTCCGACATTTAGAATCCTACGAGCAGTACTTC. It is translated as CASSFRHLESYEQYF.

V usage is TRBV6-2 or TRBV6-3 and J usage is TRBJ1-2; D is undetermined. Deletions cut 6 bases from V and 0 bases from J, with 17 bases between. This CDR3 contains 16 residues. CDR1 is MNHEY and CDR2 is SVGEGT in the germline V gene. The CDR3 DNA is TGTGCCAGCAGCAACGCGGGGTGGAGGACTAACTATGGCTACACCTTC. This encodes CASSNAGWRTNYGYTF.

The chain links TRBV29-1 to TRBJ2-7; TRBD1 agrees at 9 bases. The germline V gene encodes CDR1 SQVTM and CDR2 ANQGSEA. The CDR3 is made up of 13 amino acids. Trimming removed 6 bases from V and 6 bases from J; junction bases left unmatched: 9. CDR3 DNA: TGCAGCGTCAAAGGACAGGGGATGCGCGAGCAGTACTTC. This gives the protein CSVKGQGMREQYF.

This chain connects TRBV7-9 to TRBJ1-5, with a weak D call TRBD1 (6 bases). The V end was cut by 1 base, the J end by 5 bases, with 9 bases between. This CDR3 is 14 amino acids long. Germline V gene data show CDR1 as SEHNR and CDR2 as FQNEAQ (reference sequence). The CDR3: CASSLDRADQPQHF. As DNA, the CDR3 is TGTGCCAGCAGCTTAGACAGGGCGGATCAGCCCCAGCATTTT.

This clone was seen only once. The chain has TRBV4-1 and TRBJ2-3, with D possibly being TRBD2 (7 bases). Trimming took 0 bases from V and 4 from J, leaving 14 bases between them. CDR1 and CDR2 (germline): MGHRA, YSYEKL. This CDR3 contains 16 residues. DNA of the CDR3: TGCGCCAGCAGCCAAGATAGAGGGGGGGCCTCAGATACGCAGTATTTT. It specifies CASSQDRGGASDTQYF.

The chain uses TRBV11-3 and TRBJ2-3; D unresolved. With 1 base removed from V and 2 bases from J, the gap between germline ends came to 13 bases. This CDR3 comprises 16 residues. CDR1 and CDR2 (germline): SGHNT, YENEEA. CDR3 nucleotides: TGTGCCAGCAGCTTAGGTCTTCATACGGTCACAGATACGCAGTATTTT. Encoded protein: CASSLGLHTVTDTQYF.

The chain couples TRBV5-5 to TRBJ2-5; the D is unclear. This CDR3 is 15 amino acids long. Germline assignment: CDR1 SGHKS and CDR2 YYEKEE (reference sequence). V lost 0 bases to trimming and J lost 1 base, with 10 bases between them. In DNA form, the CDR3 reads TGTGCCAGCAGCTTGGGACCGACCCCCCAAGAGACCCAGTACTTC. The encoded protein is CASSLGPTPQETQYF. Variable domain in full (rest from reference TRBV5-5 and TRBJ2-5): DAGVTQSPTHLIKTRGQQVTLRCSPISGHKSVSWYQQVLGQGPQFIFQYYEKEERGRGNFPDRFSARQFPNYSSELNVNALLLGDSALYLCASSLGPTPQETQYFGPGTRLLVL.

The V call is TRBV10-3, the J call TRBJ2-3; TRBD2 agrees at 12 bases. The CDR3 extends over 15 amino acids. The V gene's germline CDR1 is ENHRY and CDR2 SYGVKD. J gave up 3 bases and V 2 bases, and 0 bases lay outside the gene matches. CDR3 residues: CAISEGLAGTDTQYF. In DNA, the CDR3 is TGTGCCATCAGTGAGGGACTAGCGGGAACAGATACGCAGTATTTT.